These 19 T cell receptor beta chains came from one sample sequenced in a study of blood T cell repertoires in COVID-19. Assay: immunoSEQ multiplex PCR; the TCRdb copy retains only in-frame clones and omits some. The sample includes hundreds of thousands of clones, roughly 85% of them seen just once. Sequenced sample: peripheral blood. These receptors all come from a human donor in a cohort sampled during active COVID-19.

The rearrangement links TRBV5-6 to TRBJ2-4, with 9 bases that match TRBD1. This CDR3 is 17 amino acids long. Losses at the gene ends were 6 bases for V and 3 bases for J; bases not matched to a gene: 13. Per the germline V gene, CDR1 is SGHDT and CDR2 is YYEEEE. CDR3 sequence: CASTSIAQGASKNIQYF. The CDR3 bases are TGTGCCAGCACCTCTATAGCACAGGGGGCGAGCAAAAACATTCAGTACTTC.

The chain recombines TRBV7-9 with TRBJ2-7; D possibly corresponds to TRBD1 (5 bases). Germline CDR1 is SEHNR and CDR2 is FQNEAQ (reference sequence). The CDR3 is 14 amino acids. V dropped 1 base and J dropped 4 bases, with 11 bases sitting between them. CDR3 in DNA: TGTGCCAGCAGCTTAGGTTCAGGGATGTACGAGCAGTACTTC. This sequence encodes CASSLGSGMYEQYF.

The V call is TRBV27, the J call TRBJ2-2, with a possible D match to TRBD1 (5 bases). V lost 2 bases and J lost 6, with 7 bases in between. Germline CDR1 reads MNHEY; CDR2 reads SMNVEV (reference sequence). The CDR3 sequence is 13 residues long. CDR3 region: CASSLRGSGELFF. In nucleotides, the CDR3 is TGTGCCAGCAGTTTAAGGGGATCCGGGGAGCTGTTTTTT.

The genes are TRBV5-1 and TRBJ2-5, with D tentatively TRBD2 (6 bases). Looked up from germline, CDR1 is SGHRS and CDR2 is YFSETQ. The CDR3 covers 13 residues. The V end was cut by 1 base, the J end by 5 bases, with 9 bases between. Written as DNA, the CDR3 is TGCGCCAGCAGCTTGACTAGCTACGAGACCCAGTACTTC. It yields the protein CASSLTSYETQYF.

The chain employs TRBV7-8 and TRBJ1-3, with no clear D. Trimming left V 7 bases short and J 1 base short, with 14 bases between. Germline CDR1 and CDR2: SGHVS and FQNEAQ. There are 15 residues in the CDR3. The CDR3 DNA reads as TGTGCCAGCACCCCGATGGCACAGTCTGGAAACACCATATATTTT. This codes for CASTPMAQSGNTIYF.

CDR3 coding DNA: TGTGCCAGCAGCTTAATGGGGGGGCTCTTATCTGAAGCTTTCTTT. Residues: CASSLMGGLLSEAFF. The chain joins TRBV7-9 to TRBJ1-1; TRBD1 might be the D (6 bases). V shed 2 bases and J shed 6 bases, with 16 bases lying between them. CDR3 size: 15 residues. Germline V gene lookup returns CDR1 SEHNR and CDR2 FQNEAQ (reference sequence).

The chain has TRBV3-1 (or the pseudogene TRBV3-2) and TRBJ2-1; D is unresolved. Trimming took off 3 bases at V and 6 bases at J, with 9 bases between the two ends. CDR3 length equals 13 residues. The germline CDR1 and CDR2 sequences are LGHDT and YNNKEL (reference sequence). As DNA, the CDR3 is TGTGCCAGCAGCCACTCTAGTCGCAATGAGCAGTTCTTC. Protein product: CASSHSSRNEQFF.

This rearrangement joins TRBV4-1 to TRBJ1-6; the match to TRBD1 covers 9 bases. Germline V gene sequence: CDR1 MGHRA, CDR2 YSYEKL. The CDR3 has 18 residues. V trimming: 0 bases; J trimming: 7 bases; junction bases outside the gene matches: 10. The CDR3 DNA sequence: TGCGCCAGCAGCCAAGATATTAGGACAGGGGCTTGGAATTCACCCCTCCACTTT. This sequence encodes CASSQDIRTGAWNSPLHF.

The rearrangement joins TRBV10-1 to TRBJ1-5; 8 bases line up with TRBD1. The CDR3 has 14 residues. Germline lookup yields CDR1 WNHNN and CDR2 SYGVQD (reference sequence). V lost 9 bases to trimming and J lost 0 bases; unmatched junction nucleotides: 4. CDR3 residues: CASHDRGSNQPQHF. The CDR3 DNA follows: TGCGCCAGTCACGACAGGGGTAGCAATCAGCCCCAGCATTTT.

The genes are TRBV25-1 and TRBJ1-1; D uncertain. This CDR3 comprises 13 residues. Trimming cost V 8 bases and J 1 base, with 11 bases left between them. CDR1 MGHDK and CDR2 SYGVNS come from the germline V gene. The CDR3 coding sequence is TGTGCCAGCGGACTAGGAAAGAACACTGAAGCTTTCTTT. Its protein is CASGLGKNTEAFF.

In its sample, this clone was seen once. The rearrangement joins TRBV10-3 to TRBJ1-5, with a possible D match to TRBD1 (5 bases). The CDR3 sequence is 15 residues long. Between the trimmed V and J ends, which lost 10 bases and 0 bases, there was a span of 16 bases. Per the germline V gene, CDR1 is ENHRY and CDR2 is SYGVKD. The CDR3 protein is CATRELTDSNQPQHF. DNA for the CDR3: TGTGCCACCAGGGAATTGACAGATAGCAATCAGCCCCAGCATTTT.

The sample holds many counts of this clone. The DNA of the CDR3 is TGCAGCGTTGTAGCGGGGAGCTCCTACGAGCAGTACTTC. It yields the protein CSVVAGSSYEQYF. This chain uses TRBV29-1 with TRBJ2-7; 8 bases agree with TRBD2. Germline V gene data show CDR1 as SQVTM and CDR2 as ANQGSEA. This CDR3 is built from 13 residues. The V gene end was trimmed by 4 bases and the J gene end by 0 bases; junction bases not matched to a gene: 2.

The V and J genes are TRBV27 and TRBJ2-2, with 9 bases that match TRBD2. Looked up from germline, CDR1 is MNHEY and CDR2 is SMNVEV (reference sequence). Trimming at V came to 4 bases and at J to 5 bases, leaving 8 bases not matched to a gene. The CDR3 is 16 residues long. Written as DNA, the CDR3 is TGTGCCAGCAGTTGGGCGGGGGGGATCGGAACCGGGGAGCTGTTTTTT. Translation: CASSWAGGIGTGELFF.

The V call is TRBV30, the J call TRBJ1-2; D gene ambiguous. V was pared by 3 bases and J by 3 bases, with 11 bases between. Germline V CDR1 and CDR2: GTSNPN, SVGIG (reference sequence). The CDR3 length is 13 residues. CDR3 sequence reads: CAWRAAGDYGYTF. The DNA of the CDR3 is TGTGCCTGGAGAGCTGCAGGCGACTATGGCTACACCTTC. Full variable domain (remainder filled in from reference TRBV30 and TRBJ1-2): SQTIHQWPATLVQPVGSPLSLECTVEGTSNPNLYWYRQAAGRGLQLLFYSVGIGQISSEVPQNLSASRPQDRQFILSSKKLLLSDSGFYLCAWRAAGDYGYTFGSGTRLTVV.

The rearrangement links TRBV4-2 to TRBJ1-1, with a weak D call TRBD1 (5 bases). V lost 4 bases and J 5 bases, leaving 14 bases between the germline ends. The length of the CDR3 is 14 residues. Germline V CDR1 and CDR2: LGHNA, YNFKEQ. The CDR3 loop is CASSPERGGTEAFF. The CDR3 DNA sequence: TGTGCCAGCAGCCCCGAACGGGGGGGGACTGAAGCTTTCTTT.

V gene TRBV5-1 combines with J gene TRBJ2-1; tentatively, D is TRBD2 (5 bases). Trimming pared 0 bases from V and 0 bases from J, leaving 7 bases between. Germline CDR1 reads SGHRS; CDR2 reads YFSETQ. The CDR3 runs to 15 residues. The CDR3 nucleotides read TGCGCCAGCAGCTTGGTGGGGAGCTCCTACAATGAGCAGTTCTTC. Amino acid sequence: CASSLVGSSYNEQFF.

This chain connects TRBV7-9 to TRBJ1-2; TRBD1 might be the D (6 bases). The germline V gene has CDR1 SEHNR and CDR2 FQNEAQ (reference sequence). CDR3 length: 14 residues. V shed 2 bases and J shed 8 bases, with 15 bases lying between them. The CDR3 protein is CASSLSDRIVGYTF. The DNA of the CDR3 is TGTGCCAGCAGCTTATCCGACAGGATTGTCGGCTACACCTTC.

The genes are TRBV3-1 (or the pseudogene TRBV3-2) and TRBJ2-5; 8 bases match TRBD2. Germline loops: CDR1 LGHDT, CDR2 YNNKEL (reference sequence). The CDR3 length is 16 residues. V shed 4 bases and J 0 bases; nucleotides not matched to a gene: 7. The CDR3 DNA reads as TGTGCCAGCAGCCCCCTCTCACTAGCGGACCAAGAGACCCAGTACTTC. This codes for CASSPLSLADQETQYF.

This clone was seen only a few times. The rearrangement joins TRBV7-9 to TRBJ1-3; D not certain. From germline, CDR1 is SEHNR and CDR2 FQNEAQ (reference sequence). This CDR3 region has 12 residues. V lost 8 bases and J 0 bases, leaving 5 bases between the germline ends. CDR3 amino acids: CASRVSGNTIYF. In DNA, the CDR3 is TGTGCCAGCCGAGTCTCTGGAAACACCATATATTTT.